The present T cell receptor beta chain was sequenced within a study of T cell repertoires in cytomegalovirus infection (dated by TCRdb to between 2017 and 2020). Context from the whole study: Peptide stimulations targeted recently identified HLA-C-restricted CMV epitopes, whose presentation resists viral immunomodulation, together with well-studied HLA-B-restricted epitopes. Donor HLA type was relevant to the analysis, as public TCR beta signatures indicated carriage of CMV infection together with the matching HLA type. The study at large found these results: The ex vivo response was dominated by HLA-C-restricted CMV-specific TCR beta clonotypes, which also provided the single most frequent clonotype in two of eight donors. In both this cohort and an independent roughly 360-donor cohort, the cumulative frequency of public TCR beta family members distinguished carriers of CMV infection plus the relevant HLA type.

From the germline V gene, CDR1 is SGHVS and CDR2 is FNYEAQ. The CDR3 spans 15 residues, from the cysteine through the phenylalanine. The DNA shown is the 45-base CDR3, in frame from base 1. The junction shows trimming of 5 bases on V and 4 bases on J, plus 14 bases between the germline ends. This clonotype occurred a few times. Its antigen remains unidentified. Base qualities are not at hand, and no much larger clone is one base apart. The meaning of the sample's treatment or condition label: in vitro stimulation with specific CMV peptide epitopes to enrich CMV-specific T cells. This sample was sequenced with an Illumina HiSeq 1500. TCRdb redid the processing of the public reads, applying fastp at Q25 and MiXCR, and retained in-frame beta chains. Duplicate CDR3 protein sequences are folded into a single record with the most common DNA and genes. Present in this sample are about 890,000 distinct CDR3 sequences, approximately 33% of which were seen just once. The ten largest clones capture around 15% of the sample.

This chain joins TRBV7-6 to TRBJ1-4, with an unclear D gene assignment. Material: cultured CD8+ T cells from PBMCs, obtained from culture after CMV antigen stimulation. The sequence derives from a human donor in good health (CMV status not recorded). Some clones in this sample may be carry-over from other donors' samples. This receptor carries the CDR3 CASSPRREINEKLFF. The DNA sequence reads TGTGCCAGCAGCCCCCGCAGAGAGATTAATGAAAAACTGTTTTTT.